What follows describes a single T cell receptor (beta chain). The data derive from a study of blood T cell repertoires in COVID-19. Data came from immunoSEQ multiplex PCR; TCRdb stores just in-frame clones and leaves some out. The sample consists of approximately 240,000 clones, about 90% of them appearing once. V was trimmed by 3 bases and J by 2 bases, leaving 11 bases between them. Germline V gene lookup returns CDR1 ENHRY and CDR2 SYGVKD. This CDR3 is built from 15 residues. The sample consisted of PBMCs or T cells enriched from blood (not recorded which). This receptor was obtained from a young woman with acute COVID-19. The rearrangement links TRBV10-3 to TRBJ2-1; weak D call: TRBD1 (6 bases). The DNA for the CDR3 is TGTGCCATCAGTGACCAGGGGATGGCCTACAATGAGCAGTTCTTC. Its translation: CAISDQGMAYNEQFF.